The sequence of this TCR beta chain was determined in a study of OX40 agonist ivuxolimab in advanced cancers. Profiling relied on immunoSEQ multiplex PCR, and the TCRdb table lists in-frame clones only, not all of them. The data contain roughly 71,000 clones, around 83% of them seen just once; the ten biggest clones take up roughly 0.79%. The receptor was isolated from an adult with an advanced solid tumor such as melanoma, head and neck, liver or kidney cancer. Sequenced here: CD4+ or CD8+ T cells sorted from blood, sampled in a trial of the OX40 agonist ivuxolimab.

CDR3 protein: CASSEERRSDEQYF. The CDR3 region has the DNA TGTGCCAGCAGTGAAGAAAGGCGCTCGGACGAGCAGTACTTC. This chain joins TRBV6-1 and TRBJ2-7; D unclear. The germline V gene encodes CDR1 MNHNS and CDR2 SASEGT. The CDR3 totals 14 residues. The V end was cut by 1 base, the J end by 5 bases, with 12 bases between.